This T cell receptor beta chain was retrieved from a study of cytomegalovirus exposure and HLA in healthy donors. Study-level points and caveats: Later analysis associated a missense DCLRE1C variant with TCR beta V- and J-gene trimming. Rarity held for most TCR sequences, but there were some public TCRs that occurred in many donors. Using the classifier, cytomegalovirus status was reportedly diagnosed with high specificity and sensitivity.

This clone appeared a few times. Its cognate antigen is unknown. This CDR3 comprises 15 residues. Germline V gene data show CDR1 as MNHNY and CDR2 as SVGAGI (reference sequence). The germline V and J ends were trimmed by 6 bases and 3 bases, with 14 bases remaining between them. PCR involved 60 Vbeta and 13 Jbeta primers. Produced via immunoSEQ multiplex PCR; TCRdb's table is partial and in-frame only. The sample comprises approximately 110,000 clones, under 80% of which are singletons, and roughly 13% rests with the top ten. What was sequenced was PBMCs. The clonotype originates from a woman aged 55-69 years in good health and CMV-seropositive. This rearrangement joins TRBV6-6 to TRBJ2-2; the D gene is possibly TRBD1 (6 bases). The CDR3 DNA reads TGTGCCAGCAGATCTCGACAGGTAGACACCGGGGAGCTGTTTTTT. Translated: CASRSRQVDTGELFF.